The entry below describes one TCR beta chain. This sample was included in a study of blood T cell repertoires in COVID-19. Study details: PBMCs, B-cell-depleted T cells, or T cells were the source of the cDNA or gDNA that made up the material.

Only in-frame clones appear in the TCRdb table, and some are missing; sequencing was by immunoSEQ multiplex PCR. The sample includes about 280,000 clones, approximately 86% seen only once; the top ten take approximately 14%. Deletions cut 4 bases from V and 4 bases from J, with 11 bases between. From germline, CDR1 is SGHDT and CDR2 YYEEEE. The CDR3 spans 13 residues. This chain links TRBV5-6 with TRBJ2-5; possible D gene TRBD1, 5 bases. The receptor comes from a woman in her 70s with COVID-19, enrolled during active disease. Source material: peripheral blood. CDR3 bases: TGTGCCAGCAGCGCGCAGGGTTTAGAGACCCAGTACTTC. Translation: CASSAQGLETQYF.